Listed below are T cell receptor beta chains from one sample, sequenced in a study of blood T cell repertoires in COVID-19. The method was immunoSEQ multiplex PCR; TCRdb's version includes in-frame clones alone and lacks a portion of them. The sample consists of about 20,000 clones, around 88% of them appearing once. The sample taken for sequencing was PBMCs or T cells enriched from blood (not recorded which). These receptors originate from a woman in her twenties or thirties who had recovered from COVID-19. Each CDR3 is given with its conserved first and last residue.

J gene | CDR3 length | V gene | CDR3 protein
TRBJ2-7 | 15 | TRBV28 | CASSLTGQGIYEQYF
TRBJ2-5 | 16 | TRBV13 | CASSPPGTSGGKTQYF
TRBJ2-7 | 13 | TRBV27 | CASRPAAGYEQYF
TRBJ1-2 | 14 | TRBV6-5 | CASSFQTASYGYTF
TRBJ2-3 | 12 | TRBV10-3 | CAITTSDFTQYF
TRBJ2-7 | 20 | TRBV3-1/TRBV3-2 | CASSQVVAPGQGISTYEQYF
TRBJ1-2 | 13 | TRBV11-2 | CASSNSPDYGYTF
TRBJ1-1 | 12 | TRBV28 | CASSLGLAWAFF
TRBJ1-1 | 14 | TRBV20-1 | CSASQTGFSTEAFF
TRBJ2-6 | 18 | TRBV19 | CASSPGQGGSSGANVLTF
TRBJ2-2 | 13 | TRBV19 | CASSVADTGELFF
TRBJ1-3 | 15 | TRBV5-1 | CASSFEGGGGNTIYF
TRBJ2-2 | 13 | TRBV19 | CASSIGGTGELFF
TRBJ1-1 | 12 | TRBV13 | CASSSYREIAFF
TRBJ2-2 | 14 | TRBV2 | CASSVKQNTGELFF
TRBJ1-2 | 13 | TRBV21-1 | CASSKVRVYGYTF
TRBJ2-7 | 13 | TRBV7-8 | CASSFGQGQEQYF
TRBJ2-4 | 14 | TRBV9 | CASSAAGLENIQYF
TRBJ2-7 | 15 | TRBV7-6 | CASSSNHGTAYEQYF
TRBJ1-2 | 12 | TRBV6-6 | CASSYSILGYTF
TRBJ2-3 | 13 | TRBV18 | CASRGQPTDTQYF
TRBJ2-7 | 16 | TRBV7-2 | CASSLHGTSSSYEQYF
TRBJ2-2 | 15 | TRBV28 | CASSTPSIYTGELFF
TRBJ1-3 | 14 | TRBV15 | CATSRSGSGNTIYF
TRBJ2-5 | 18 | TRBV6-2/TRBV6-3 | CASSPLSEIGGLGETQYF
TRBJ2-7 | 16 | TRBV7-2 | CASLFMVTGGSAEQYF
TRBJ1-1 | 13 | TRBV10-3 | CAISSYGGAEAFF
TRBJ1-1 | 15 | TRBV27 | CASSFWTGSGTEAFF
TRBJ1-1 | 16 | TRBV18 | CASSPSPGVVGTEAFF
TRBJ2-2 | 16 | TRBV9 | CASSVTQGAGTGELFF
TRBJ2-1 | 13 | TRBV10-3 | CAISEGTTNEQFF
TRBJ2-3 | 15 | TRBV5-1 | CASSPGTGGADTQYF
TRBJ2-7 | 14 | TRBV5-1 | CASSLEFQLGEQYF
TRBJ1-2 | 14 | TRBV2 | CATRTGVYNYGYTF
TRBJ2-5 | 16 | TRBV27 | CASSARPQGFGETQYF
TRBJ1-1 | 14 | TRBV27 | CASSPRPDTPKAFF
TRBJ1-2 | 14 | TRBV5-6 | CASSSGGRQGSYTF
TRBJ1-1 | 14 | TRBV7-2 | CASSLDRVVTEAFF
TRBJ2-3 | 14 | TRBV13 | CASSRDSITDTQYF
TRBJ2-7 | 15 | TRBV10-2 | CASSDAWASGVEQYF
TRBJ1-6 | 16 | TRBV19 | CASSISGALQSSPLHF
TRBJ2-3 | 16 | TRBV6-4 | CASSDSTGVGADTQYF
TRBJ1-4 | 13 | TRBV7-2 | CASSKQGNEKLFF
TRBJ2-7 | 18 | TRBV18 | CASSPPTGGAKSSYEQYF
TRBJ2-2 | 16 | TRBV6-5 | CASSYLATRNTGELFF
TRBJ2-5 | 18 | TRBV11-2 | CASSLAGLAGPPGQTQYF
TRBJ2-3 | 14 | TRBV7-6 | CASSLTRSTDTQYF
TRBJ1-5 | 13 | TRBV7-2 | CASRQGAGQPQHF
TRBJ1-4 | 14 | TRBV7-2 | CASSGGGTNEKLFF
TRBJ1-2 | 14 | TRBV7-2 | CASSLVGTVHGYTF
TRBJ1-5 | 15 | TRBV5-1 | CASRPTGDPNQPQHF
TRBJ1-1 | 17 | TRBV5-1 | CASSFTGQGIFDTEAFF
TRBJ1-1 | 16 | TRBV5-5 | CASSGLSGVVDTEAFF